What follows are 24 T cell receptor beta chains derived from one specimen sequenced in a study of blood T cell repertoires in COVID-19. TCRdb's table, derived via immunoSEQ multiplex PCR, lists solely in-frame clones and lacks some. The profile shows roughly 110,000 clones, about three quarters of them singletons. The sequenced material came from peripheral blood. These receptors were taken from a man aged 70 or older with acute or convalescent COVID-19.

In DNA form, the CDR3 reads TGTGCCAGCAGTCCGCGGGACAGGGGGGCGTATAGCAATCAGCCCCAGCATTTT. It encodes CASSPRDRGAYSNQPQHF. The gene calls are TRBV6-4 and TRBJ1-5, with 11 bases fitting TRBD1. Germline V CDR1 and CDR2: MRHNA, SNTAGT. With V trimmed by 5 bases and J by 0 bases, 9 bases remained unmatched. The CDR3 is 18 amino acids.

This clone has just a few counts. The chain couples TRBV5-1 to TRBJ2-2; D is undetermined. This CDR3 is built from 16 residues. The ends were cut back, 4 bases at V and 0 bases at J, with 13 bases in the middle. Germline values: CDR1 SGHRS, CDR2 YFSETQ. CDR3 region: CASSKIRQANTGELFF. In DNA, the CDR3 is TGCGCCAGCAGCAAGATAAGGCAGGCGAACACCGGGGAGCTGTTTTTT. Filled out from reference TRBV5-1 and TRBJ2-2, the complete variable domain reads KAGVTQTPRYLIKTRGQQVTLSCSPISGHRSVSWYQQTPGQGLQFLFEYFSETQRNKGNFPGRFSGRQFSNSRSEMNVSTLELGDSALYLCASSKIRQANTGELFFGEGSRLTVL.

This clone was seen a single time. The V gene is TRBV27, the J gene TRBJ2-5; perhaps TRBD1 as D (5 bases). The CDR3 runs 14 residues. Trimming removed 10 bases at V and 2 bases at J, with 17 bases between. The V gene's germline CDR1 is MNHEY and CDR2 SMNVEV (reference sequence). CDR3 DNA sequence: TGTGCCACCGGGTGGGGTAGGGGACAAGAGACCCAGTACTTC. Translating gives CATGWGRGQETQYF.

V gene TRBV7-2 combines with J gene TRBJ2-5, with a tentative D call TRBD1 (6 bases). This CDR3 spans 14 amino acids. Germline-derived CDR1 and CDR2 are SGHTA and FQGNSA. Trimming left V 7 bases short and J 3 bases short, with 15 bases between. CDR3 DNA sequence: TGTGCCAGCACCAGATTCCGGACAGAAGAGACCCAGTACTTC. Translation: CASTRFRTEETQYF.

This rearrangement joins TRBV7-2 to TRBJ1-1, with D unclear. Trimming cost V 3 bases and J 3 bases, with 8 bases left between them. Looked up from germline, CDR1 is SGHTA and CDR2 is FQGNSA. There are 13 residues in the CDR3. This chain's CDR3 is CASSFADDTEAFF. CDR3 DNA sequence: TGTGCCAGCAGCTTCGCGGATGACACTGAAGCTTTCTTT.

The chain employs TRBV6-5 and TRBJ2-7; D perhaps matches TRBD1 (6 bases). The V end was cut by 5 bases, the J end by 3 bases, with 8 bases between. The CDR3 consists of 12 residues. The germline gives CDR1 MNHEY, CDR2 SVGAGI. The CDR3 reads CASSLDSYEQYF. CDR3 DNA sequence: TGTGCCAGCAGTCTGGACAGCTACGAGCAGTACTTC.

The CDR3, as DNA: TGTGCCAGTAGGCACGGCAGGGGGCGGGACACTGAAGCTTTCTTT. Amino acid sequence: CASRHGRGRDTEAFF. This sequence joins TRBV19 and TRBJ1-1; 8 bases are shared with TRBD1. The germline V gene has CDR1 LNHDA and CDR2 SQIVND (reference sequence). The CDR3 spans 15 residues. V lost 6 bases and J lost 3; bases outside the gene matches: 9.

This clone was seen more than once but under ten times. The V gene is TRBV20-1, the J gene TRBJ1-1; D remains unclear. Trimming shortened V by 3 bases and J by 2 bases, and 7 bases separated the two germline ends. This CDR3 has 12 amino acids. Germline loops: CDR1 DFQATT, CDR2 SNEGSKA (reference sequence). The CDR3 sequence: CSASQVNTEAFF. The DNA for the CDR3 is TGCAGTGCTAGTCAGGTCAACACTGAAGCTTTCTTT.

The chain combines TRBV7-9 with TRBJ2-3; 7 bases line up with TRBD2. The CDR3 extends over 13 amino acids. In germline, CDR1 is SEHNR, CDR2 FQNEAQ (reference sequence). Trimming cost V 1 base and J 7 bases; bases outside gene matches: 2. CDR3 protein: CASSLGEGNTQYF. The CDR3 DNA follows: TGTGCCAGCAGCTTAGGGGAGGGAAATACGCAGTATTTT.

The chain links TRBV18 to TRBJ2-3; 7 positions match TRBD2. The CDR3 has 16 residues. J lost 6 bases, V lost 6 bases, and 15 bases had no gene match. CDR1 and CDR2 from the germline V gene are KGHSH and LQKENI. Written as DNA, the CDR3 is TGTGCCAGCTCTATCGGGCTAGCGGTCGGGTCGGATACGCAGTATTTT. It codes for CASSIGLAVGSDTQYF.

The rearrangement joins TRBV18 to TRBJ2-3; 10 nucleotides agree with TRBD1. V dropped 3 bases and J dropped 6; count of bases not matched to a gene: 3. The CDR3 covers 14 residues. CDR1 KGHSH and CDR2 LQKENI come from the germline V gene. Written as DNA, the CDR3 is TGTGCCAGCTCACCGGGACAGGGGATGGATACGCAGTATTTT. Encoded protein: CASSPGQGMDTQYF.

Note on this clone: The sample carries other DNA sequences with the same CDR3. The rearrangement uses TRBV3-1 (or the pseudogene TRBV3-2) and TRBJ1-5; TRBD1 might be the D (5 bases). The CDR3 length is 13 residues. V lost 2 bases to trimming and J lost 5 bases, with 7 bases between them. Germline CDR1 and CDR2: LGHDT and YNNKEL (reference sequence). The CDR3 is CASSQQGDQPQHF. In DNA form, the CDR3 reads TGTGCCAGCAGCCAACAAGGGGATCAGCCCCAGCATTTT.

The CDR3 sequence is CASSFRDRGEQYF. CDR3 bases: TGTGCCAGCAGTTTCCGGGACAGGGGCGAGCAGTACTTC. V gene TRBV12-3 or TRBV12-4 combines with J gene TRBJ2-7, with TRBD1 matching over 10 bases. V gave up 3 bases and J gave up 6 bases; unmatched junction bases: 2. This CDR3 comprises 13 residues.

This rearrangement joins TRBV7-2 to TRBJ1-1; a possible D gene is TRBD1 (5 bases). The V gene lost 5 bases and the J gene lost 1 base, with 8 bases spanning the gap. This CDR3 region has 13 residues. Germline V gives CDR1 SGHTA, CDR2 FQGNSA. CDR3 residues: CASSTQGNTEAFF. The CDR3 DNA reads TGTGCCAGCAGCACCCAGGGGAACACTGAAGCTTTCTTT.

The chain combines TRBV7-9 with TRBJ1-1; D might be TRBD1 (5 bases). Trimming removed 5 bases at V and 6 bases at J, with 16 bases between. Germline assignment: CDR1 SEHNR and CDR2 FQNEAQ (reference sequence). CDR3 length equals 14 residues. Here the CDR3 DNA reads TGTGCCAGCAGCCACAGGTCGCCGCAGCCTGAAGCTTTCTTT. The encoded protein is CASSHRSPQPEAFF. Variable domain in full (rest from reference TRBV7-9 and TRBJ1-1): DTGVSQNPRHKITKRGQNVTFRCDPISEHNRLYWYRQTLGQGPEFLTYFQNEAQLEKSRLLSDRFSAERPKGSFSTLEIQRTEQGDSAMYLCASSHRSPQPEAFFGQGTRLTVV.

As to this clone: At the DNA level, this CDR3 is encoded by other sequences in the same sample as well. The genes are TRBV7-9 and TRBJ2-1, with TRBD2 identical over 13 bases. CDR1 is SEHNR, CDR2 FQNEAQ, per germline (reference sequence). J lost 4 bases, V lost 6 bases, and 3 bases had no gene match. CDR3 length: 15 residues. CDR3 bases: TGTGCCAGCAGTCGACTAGCGGGGGGATACAATGAGCAGTTCTTC. This sequence encodes CASSRLAGGYNEQFF.

The chain recombines TRBV19 with TRBJ1-1; perhaps TRBD1 as D (5 bases). This CDR3 spans 15 amino acids. In germline, CDR1 is LNHDA, CDR2 SQIVND (reference sequence). The V gene lost 7 bases and the J gene lost 4 bases, with 19 bases spanning the gap. In DNA form, the CDR3 reads TGTGCCAGTACCTCCTGGGGGGGGAGCGGCACTGAAGCTTTCTTT. Translation gives CASTSWGGSGTEAFF.

The gene calls are TRBV10-1 and TRBJ2-1; D is perhaps TRBD2 (5 bases). Germline V gives CDR1 WNHNN, CDR2 SYGVQD (reference sequence). This CDR3 region has 14 residues. The ends were cut back, 4 bases at V and 5 bases at J, with 12 bases in the middle. The CDR3, as DNA: TGCGCCAGCAGTGCTGGACTGGGCCACAATGAGCAGTTCTTC. This gives the protein CASSAGLGHNEQFF.

The chain recombines TRBV9 with TRBJ2-7, with TRBD1 matching 7 bases. Per the germline V gene, CDR1 is SGDLS and CDR2 is YYNGEE. This CDR3 region has 14 residues. Trimming cost V 4 bases and J 3 bases; bases outside gene matches: 7. This CDR3 is CASSILGGGYEQYF. The CDR3 coding sequence is TGTGCCAGCAGCATCCTAGGGGGCGGCTACGAGCAGTACTTC.

In DNA form, the CDR3 reads TGTGCCAGCAGCCAAGATCTCGGGCTAGCTCGTAGCACAGATACGCAGTATTTT. It is translated as CASSQDLGLARSTDTQYF. This sequence joins TRBV4-2 and TRBJ2-3; the D gene is possibly TRBD2 (5 bases). CDR3 length: 18 residues. Germline CDR1 is LGHNA and CDR2 is YNFKEQ. Trimming pared 0 bases from V and 0 bases from J, leaving 16 bases between.

V gene TRBV5-6 combines with J gene TRBJ2-2, with a tentative D call TRBD1 (6 bases). The CDR3 sequence is 16 residues long. The ends were cut back, 2 bases at V and 6 bases at J, with 17 bases in the middle. CDR1 is SGHDT and CDR2 is YYEEEE in the germline V gene. The CDR3 reads CASSLSGQLRSGELFF. CDR3 nucleotide sequence: TGTGCCAGCAGCTTATCGGGACAACTAAGGTCCGGGGAGCTGTTTTTT. The full variable domain, in which reference TRBV5-6 and TRBJ2-2 provide the parts outside the CDR3, is DAGVTQSPTHLIKTRGQQVTLRCSPKSGHDTVSWYQQALGQGPQFIFQYYEEEERQRGNFPDRFSGHQFPNYSSELNVNALLLGDSALYLCASSLSGQLRSGELFFGEGSRLTVL.

The chain has TRBV5-6 and TRBJ1-1; D may be TRBD1 (6 bases). Trimming shortened V by 1 base and J by 6 bases, and 13 bases separated the two germline ends. Per the germline V gene, CDR1 is SGHDT and CDR2 is YYEEEE. CDR3 length equals 14 residues. The CDR3, as DNA: TGTGCCAGCAGCTTGAGAACAGGGATCTCTGAAGCTTTCTTT. Protein: CASSLRTGISEAFF.

This chain's CDR3 is CASSLGLAADTQYF. The CDR3 coding sequence is TGTGCCAGCAGCTTAGGTCTAGCGGCAGATACGCAGTATTTT. The gene calls are TRBV7-8 and TRBJ2-3, with 7 positions matching TRBD2. The trim removed 1 base at V and 4 bases at J, leaving 2 bases unmatched. This CDR3 is built from 14 residues. Germline assignment: CDR1 SGHVS and CDR2 FQNEAQ.

J is TRBJ1-3 and V is TRBV5-8; D gene uncertain. This CDR3 region has 16 residues. V lost 0 bases to trimming and J lost 2 bases, with 12 bases between them. From germline, CDR1 is SGHTS and CDR2 YDEGEE. This CDR3 is CASSLEGSLTGNTIYF. CDR3 sequence (DNA): TGTGCCAGCAGCTTGGAAGGGAGTCTTACTGGAAACACCATATATTTT.